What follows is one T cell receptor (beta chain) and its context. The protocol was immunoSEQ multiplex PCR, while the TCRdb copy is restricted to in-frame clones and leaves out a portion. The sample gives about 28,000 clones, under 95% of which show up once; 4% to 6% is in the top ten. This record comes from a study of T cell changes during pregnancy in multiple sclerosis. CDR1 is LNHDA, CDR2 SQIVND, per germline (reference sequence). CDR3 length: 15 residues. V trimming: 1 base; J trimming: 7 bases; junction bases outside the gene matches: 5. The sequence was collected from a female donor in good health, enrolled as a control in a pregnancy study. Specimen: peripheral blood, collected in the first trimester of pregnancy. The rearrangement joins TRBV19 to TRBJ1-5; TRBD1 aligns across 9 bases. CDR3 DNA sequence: TGTGCCAGTAGTATAGTTGGACAGGGGATACAGCCCCAGCATTTT. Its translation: CASSIVGQGIQPQHF.